The 12 T cell receptor beta chains presented below share a single source sample, sequenced in a study of blood T cells in healthy people across ages. Primed by a sample-barcoded 5' primer and a J-beta primer mix, a second PCR proceeded for 7 to 11 cycles. TCRdb called the 5' RACE reads again in MiXCR, with one record for every CDR3 protein. Among about 1.1 million distinct CDR3 sequences listed, approximately 38% were seen once. The sequenced sample was blood. These receptors originate from a man aged 18-30 years in good health.

This clonotype was seen just once. One end of the junction does not line up with germline, which may come from a read error. J is TRBJ2-5 and V is TRBV12-3 or TRBV12-4, with 7 bases aligning to TRBD1. CDR3 length: 15 residues. CDR3 sequence reads: CVSSKGQPTQETQYF. The CDR3 DNA follows: TGTGTCAGCAGTAAGGGACAGCCCACACAAGAGACCCAGTACTTC.

The CDR3 region is CASSVNENEKLFF. As DNA, the CDR3 is TGTGCCAGCAGCGTAAACGAGAATGAAAAACTGTTTTTT. The chain carries TRBV7-6 and TRBJ1-4; D unclear. The CDR3 is 13 amino acids. Germline CDR1 SGHVS, CDR2 FNYEAQ. Trimming took off 5 bases at V and 5 bases at J, with 9 bases between the two ends.

The chain joins TRBV2 to TRBJ1-1; D unclear. The CDR3 is made up of 14 amino acids. Trimming cost V 5 bases and J 1 base, with 11 bases left between them. Germline CDR1 and CDR2: SNHLY and FYNNEI. Written as DNA, the CDR3 is TGTGCCAGCAGTCAAGGCTGGGGGAACACTGAAGCTTTCTTT. Its translation: CASSQGWGNTEAFF.

The gene calls are TRBV5-1 and TRBJ1-1, with TRBD1 as a possible D gene (5 bases). The CDR3 is 14 residues long. Trimming removed 4 bases from V and 0 bases from J, with 10 bases in between. Germline CDR1 reads SGHRS; CDR2 reads YFSETQ. CDR3 sequence: CASSRQTLNTEAFF. CDR3 nucleotide sequence: TGCGCCAGCAGCCGACAGACACTGAACACTGAAGCTTTCTTT.

This clonotype showed up just a few times. The chain links TRBV20-1 to TRBJ2-7; D is perhaps TRBD2 (7 bases). The CDR3 has 13 amino acids. In germline, CDR1 is DFQATT, CDR2 SNEGSKA (reference sequence). Trimming left V 2 bases short and J 5 bases short, with 13 bases between. The CDR3 spells CSARRGGVDEQYF. The DNA for the CDR3 is TGCAGTGCTAGAAGGGGGGGTGTCGACGAGCAGTACTTC.

This clonotype was observed a single time. The rearrangement joins TRBV9 to TRBJ1-5; 7 bases line up with TRBD1. V lost 0 bases and J lost 5; bases outside the gene matches: 5. The CDR3 contains 15 residues. The germline gives CDR1 SGDLS, CDR2 YYNGEE. CDR3 amino acids: CASSVGDSFYQPQHF. The CDR3 nucleotides read TGTGCCAGCAGCGTAGGGGACAGCTTTTATCAGCCCCAGCATTTT.

This clonotype was picked up one time. The chain uses TRBV2 and TRBJ2-7; tentatively, D is TRBD1 (6 bases). The CDR3 totals 13 residues. Germline CDR1 reads SNHLY; CDR2 reads FYNNEI. V shed 8 bases and J shed 1 base, with 12 bases lying between them. The CDR3 loop is CASARDTSYEQYF. The CDR3 region has the DNA TGTGCCAGCGCAAGGGACACATCCTACGAGCAGTACTTC.

This clonotype was detected a few times. The chain joins TRBV7-6 to TRBJ2-7, with D possibly TRBD1 on 6 matching bases. The CDR3 extends over 17 amino acids. Trimming removed 5 bases at V and 3 bases at J, with 23 bases between. Germline assignment: CDR1 SGHVS and CDR2 FNYEAQ. CDR3 sequence: CASSRKLGDTLIYEQYF. DNA of the CDR3: TGTGCCAGCAGCAGAAAATTAGGGGACACGCTAATCTACGAGCAGTACTTC. Full variable domain (rest looked up from reference TRBV7-6 and TRBJ2-7): GAGVSQSPRYKVTKRGQDVALRCDPISGHVSLYWYRQALGQGPEFLTYFNYEAQQDKSGLPNDRFSAERPEGSISTLTIQRTEQRDSAMYRCASSRKLGDTLIYEQYFGPGTRLTVT.

The chain couples TRBV12-3 or TRBV12-4 to TRBJ1-4; D uncertain. V was cut by 7 bases and J by 7 bases, with 13 bases left in between. The CDR3 length is 13 residues. CDR3 sequence reads: CASTLDPPEKLFF. DNA for the CDR3: TGTGCCAGCACTTTGGACCCCCCTGAAAAACTGTTTTTT.

The chain couples TRBV20-1 to TRBJ1-1; D unclear. Deletions cut 3 bases from V and 3 bases from J, with 8 bases between. The germline gives CDR1 DFQATT, CDR2 SNEGSKA (reference sequence). The CDR3 is 12 amino acids. The CDR3, as DNA: TGCAGTGCTAGCACGGGATACACTGAAGCTTTCTTT. This encodes CSASTGYTEAFF.

The genes are TRBV2 and TRBJ2-1; possibly TRBD1 for D (5 bases). Germline V lookup: CDR1 SNHLY, CDR2 FYNNEI. The CDR3 is 16 residues long. V was pared by 2 bases and J by 5 bases, with 16 bases between. The CDR3 region is CASSELEQELHNEQFF. CDR3 nucleotide sequence: TGTGCCAGCAGTGAACTAGAACAGGAGCTACACAATGAGCAGTTCTTC. The full variable domain, in which reference TRBV2 and TRBJ2-1 provide the parts outside the CDR3, is EPEVTQTPSHQVTQMGQEVILRCVPISNHLYFYWYRQILGQKVEFLVSFYNNEISEKSEIFDDQFSVERPDGSNFTLKIRSTKLEDSAMYFCASSELEQELHNEQFFGPGTRLTVL.

The J gene is TRBJ1-3, the V gene TRBV12-3 or TRBV12-4; D is undetermined. The CDR3 runs to 14 residues. The germline V and J ends were trimmed by 3 bases and 3 bases, with 9 bases remaining between them. The DNA for the CDR3 is TGTGCCAGCAGTTTGCAGGAGGGTGGAAACACCATATATTTT. It specifies CASSLQEGGNTIYF.